These 26 T cell receptor beta chains were all obtained from the same sample, sequenced in a study of HIV-infected patients and healthy controls. All unsorted peripheral T cells were captured because whole blood was used without fractionation. cDNA was made from about 500 ng RNA using alpha and beta constant primers. Separate chain-specific third strand synthesis with multiplexing indices produced the alpha and beta libraries. TCRdb redid the calling of the 5' RACE reads with MiXCR, one entry per CDR3 protein. Of some 10,000 distinct CDR3 sequences listed, around 7% were seen once; the top ten hold around 36%. The sequencing here drew on blood, taken before antiretroviral therapy. Every receptor here comes from an adult with HIV infection.

V and J are TRBV5-1 and TRBJ2-5; D is uncertain. Germline V gene lookup returns CDR1 SGHRS and CDR2 YFSETQ. The CDR3 covers 15 residues. The V and J ends lost 4 bases and 1 base respectively, with 14 bases between them. CDR3 region: CASSLGLGFQETQYF. CDR3 nucleotide sequence: TGCGCCAGCAGCCTTGGCTTGGGGTTCCAAGAGACCCAGTACTTC.

The sample holds many counts of this clonotype. The chain is built from TRBV9 and TRBJ2-5, with D possibly being TRBD2 (5 bases). CDR1 SGDLS and CDR2 YYNGEE come from the germline V gene. This CDR3 has 14 amino acids. V shed 0 bases and J shed 5 bases, with 11 bases lying between them. The CDR3 DNA sequence: TGTGCCAGCAGCGTAGGGGCTAGCAAGGAGACCCAGTACTTC. As protein: CASSVGASKETQYF.

This clonotype was found a few times. This chain links TRBV5-1 with TRBJ2-7, with D tentatively TRBD2 (5 bases). V was shortened by 4 bases and J by 7 bases, with 9 bases between the two germline ends. Germline CDR1 and CDR2: SGHRS and YFSETQ. The CDR3 has 11 residues. As DNA, the CDR3 is TGCGCCAGCAGCGATGGAGGAGAGCAGTACTTC. Amino acids: CASSDGGEQYF.

This chain uses TRBV25-1 with TRBJ1-3; D gene uncertain. CDR1 MGHDK and CDR2 SYGVNS come from the germline V gene. The CDR3 totals 14 residues. V was cut by 1 base and J by 2 bases, with 6 bases left in between. CDR3 in amino acids: CASSESSPGNTIYF. In DNA form, the CDR3 reads TGTGCCAGCAGTGAATCTAGTCCTGGAAACACCATATATTTT.

Ten or more counts support this clonotype. This chain links TRBV7-2 with TRBJ2-5; TRBD2 aligns across 7 bases. The CDR3 contains 13 residues. V shed 3 bases, J shed 5 bases, and the junction held 3 bases outside the gene matches. Germline values: CDR1 SGHTA, CDR2 FQGNSA. CDR3 in DNA: TGTGCCAGCAGCTTTGTACTAGCGGAGACCCAGTACTTC. The encoded protein is CASSFVLAETQYF.

This clonotype was counted ten times or more. The rearrangement joins TRBV9 to TRBJ2-1, with TRBD2 identical over 7 bases. CDR3 size: 14 residues. Trimming took 6 bases from V and 8 from J; bases not matched to a gene: 11. CDR1 and CDR2 from the germline V gene are SGDLS and YYNGEE. The CDR3 spells CASNSGIQRDEQFF. DNA of the CDR3: TGTGCCAGCAACAGCGGGATCCAGAGGGATGAGCAGTTCTTC.

This chain links TRBV11-2 with TRBJ2-7, with D unresolved. The germline V and J ends were trimmed by 7 bases and 3 bases, with 10 bases remaining between them. From germline, CDR1 is SGHAT and CDR2 FQNNGV. CDR3 length: 12 residues. CDR3 bases: TGTGCCAGCATGGGTCCCGACTACGAGCAGTACTTC. This translates into CASMGPDYEQYF.

This clonotype was seen many times. This chain uses TRBV7-2 with TRBJ2-7; D is possibly TRBD1 (6 bases). Between the trimmed V and J ends, which lost 5 bases and 7 bases, there was a span of 18 bases. This CDR3 contains 14 residues. Germline CDR1 and CDR2: SGHTA and FQGNSA. CDR3: CASSLQGPASEQYF. CDR3 DNA sequence: TGTGCCAGCAGCCTACAGGGACCAGCGTCTGAGCAGTACTTC.

This clonotype has a count of ten or more. The V call is TRBV14, the J call TRBJ1-1, with D unresolved. The CDR3 has 13 amino acids. The V gene lost 4 bases and the J gene lost 3 bases, with 9 bases spanning the gap. CDR1 SGHDN and CDR2 FVKESK come from the germline V gene. DNA of the CDR3: TGTGCCAGCAGCCCCCTTAAGTACACTGAAGCTTTCTTT. Amino acids: CASSPLKYTEAFF.

The table lists this clonotype with a few counts. CDR3 amino acids: CASRPSADTQYF. CDR3 nucleotide sequence: TGTGCCAGCAGGCCCTCAGCAGATACGCAGTATTTT. The rearrangement uses TRBV7-9 and TRBJ2-3, with D unresolved. Per germline, CDR1 SEHNR and CDR2 FQNEAQ (reference sequence). V was cut by 6 bases and J by 4 bases, with 8 bases left in between. This CDR3 spans 12 amino acids.

The sample holds many counts of this clonotype. The chain links TRBV7-3 to TRBJ1-1; 8 bases agree with TRBD1. The CDR3 spans 14 residues. Germline V CDR1 and CDR2: SGHTA, FQGTGA. Losses at the gene ends were 5 bases for V and 4 bases for J; bases not matched to a gene: 6. CDR3 sequence (DNA): TGTGCCAGCAGCATCAACAGGGGGACCACTGAAGCTTTCTTT. It codes for CASSINRGTTEAFF.

The rearrangement uses TRBV7-2 and TRBJ2-3; 8 bases match TRBD2. Trimming at V came to 0 bases and at J to 0 bases, leaving 2 bases not matched to a gene. CDR1 SGHTA and CDR2 FQGNSA come from the germline V gene. This CDR3 region has 16 residues. Here the CDR3 DNA reads TGTGCCAGCAGCTTAGCGCGGGGGGCGAGCACAGATACGCAGTATTTT. It translates to CASSLARGASTDTQYF.

This clonotype came up many times. This chain links TRBV5-1 with TRBJ2-2; possibly TRBD1 for D (6 bases). Germline CDR1 and CDR2: SGHRS and YFSETQ. V was trimmed by 6 bases and J by 7 bases, leaving 16 bases between them. The CDR3 is 14 residues long. Here the CDR3 reads CASTKAGDDGELFF. CDR3 coding DNA: TGCGCCAGCACCAAGGCAGGGGACGACGGGGAGCTGTTTTTT.

This clonotype was picked up many times. The rearrangement uses TRBV27 and TRBJ2-7, with 9 bases aligning to TRBD1. The CDR3 loop spans 15 amino acids. V dropped 6 bases and J dropped 5; count of bases not matched to a gene: 11. Germline V CDR1 and CDR2: MNHEY, SMNVEV (reference sequence). The CDR3 loop reads CASRPLRDRVNEQYF. The CDR3 DNA reads as TGTGCCAGCAGACCACTCCGGGACAGGGTAAACGAGCAGTACTTC.

This clonotype was counted at least ten times. The chain combines TRBV7-2 with TRBJ2-7; D possibly uses TRBD1 or TRBD2 (5 bases each). Germline V lookup: CDR1 SGHTA, CDR2 FQGNSA. CDR3 length equals 14 residues. Trimming stripped 5 bases from V and 2 bases from J, with 13 bases between. DNA of the CDR3: TGTGCCAGCAGCGTCCGGGACGGGCCCTACGAGCAGTACTTC. Protein product: CASSVRDGPYEQYF.

This clonotype was observed many times. V usage is TRBV20-1 and J usage is TRBJ1-1; unclear D gene. The CDR3 sequence is 14 residues long. The germline V gene encodes CDR1 DFQATT and CDR2 SNEGSKA (reference sequence). The ends were cut back, 6 bases at V and 1 base at J, with 15 bases in the middle. CDR3 loop: CSATADAKNTEAFF. For the CDR3, the DNA is TGCAGTGCCACCGCGGATGCGAAGAACACTGAAGCTTTCTTT.

This clonotype was counted at least ten times. The chain's CDR3 is CASSLERAYNEQFF. DNA of the CDR3: TGTGCCAGCAGTCTCGAGCGGGCCTACAATGAGCAGTTCTTC. V and J are TRBV12-3 or TRBV12-4 and TRBJ2-1; D perhaps matches TRBD2 (6 bases). This CDR3 comprises 14 residues. V was pared by 5 bases and J by 2 bases, with 10 bases between.

Ten or more counts support this clonotype. The chain is built from TRBV30 and TRBJ2-1; D not certain. Trimming removed 1 base from V and 4 bases from J, with 8 bases in between. The CDR3 is 13 residues long. Germline V gene sequence: CDR1 GTSNPN, CDR2 SVGIG (reference sequence). The CDR3 DNA reads TGTGCCTGGAGTGAAGACGATTACAATGAGCAGTTCTTC. Protein product: CAWSEDDYNEQFF.

This clonotype was counted many times. The chain couples TRBV12-3 or TRBV12-4 to TRBJ2-7; TRBD1 matches 8 bases. The CDR3 covers 14 residues. The junction had 8 bases not matched to a gene; V was cut back by 4 bases and J by 6 bases. Here the CDR3 reads CASSSYGQGTEQYF. In DNA form, the CDR3 reads TGTGCCAGCAGTTCCTATGGACAGGGTACCGAGCAGTACTTC.

By share, this clonotype counts as medium-sized. The rearrangement uses TRBV12-3 or TRBV12-4 and TRBJ1-2, with D maybe TRBD1 (5 bases). The CDR3 covers 14 residues. V lost 3 bases to trimming and J lost 4 bases, with 12 bases between them. CDR3 sequence reads: CASSFDRRVYGYTF. Written as DNA, the CDR3 is TGTGCCAGCAGTTTCGACAGAAGGGTCTATGGCTACACCTTC.

Many counts were recorded for this clonotype. The chain has TRBV27 and TRBJ2-7; D possibly matches TRBD1 or TRBD2 (5 bases each). This CDR3 contains 14 residues. CDR1 and CDR2 from the germline V gene are MNHEY and SMNVEV (reference sequence). Trimming removed 4 bases at V and 4 bases at J, with 14 bases between. The CDR3 spells CASSSRRGVYEQYF. The CDR3 region has the DNA TGTGCCAGCAGTTCGCGGAGAGGGGTATACGAGCAGTACTTC.

This chain links TRBV18 with TRBJ2-7, with 8 bases fitting TRBD1. CDR1 and CDR2 from the germline V gene are KGHSH and LQKENI. The CDR3 sequence is 14 residues long. The junction had 4 bases not matched to a gene; V was cut back by 2 bases and J by 4 bases. CDR3 nucleotides: TGTGCCAGCTCACCAAAACAGGGGGGATACGAGCAGTACTTC. Protein: CASSPKQGGYEQYF. The entire variable domain, with the rest obtained from reference TRBV18 and TRBJ2-7, is as follows: NAGVMQNPRHLVRRRGQEARLRCSPMKGHSHVYWYRQLPEEGLKFMVYLQKENIIDESGMPKERFSAEFPKEGPSILRIQQVVRGDSAAYFCASSPKQGGYEQYFGPGTRLTVT.

This clonotype was seen ten or more times. The V gene is TRBV10-3, the J gene TRBJ1-5, with D uncertain. V was cut by 2 bases and J by 6 bases, with 14 bases left in between. This CDR3 spans 15 amino acids. Germline loops: CDR1 ENHRY, CDR2 SYGVKD. For the CDR3, the DNA is TGTGCCATCAGTGAGGATGTCGGAGGAATTCAGCCCCAGCATTTT. It is translated as CAISEDVGGIQPQHF.

In this sample, this clonotype turned up a few times. The chain couples TRBV25-1 to TRBJ2-7, with D tentatively TRBD1 (6 bases). This CDR3 contains 14 residues. Trimming left V 3 bases short and J 3 bases short, with 12 bases between. Germline V gives CDR1 MGHDK, CDR2 SYGVNS. The CDR3: CASSDMGQIYEQYF. CDR3 nucleotide sequence: TGTGCCAGCAGTGACATGGGACAAATCTACGAGCAGTACTTC.

In this sample, this clonotype turned up many times. This chain joins TRBV5-1 and TRBJ1-5; tentative D call: TRBD1 (5 bases). With 0 bases removed from V and 5 bases from J, the gap between germline ends came to 15 bases. The CDR3 extends over 16 amino acids. Germline V gives CDR1 SGHRS, CDR2 YFSETQ. In nucleotides, the CDR3 is TGCGCCAGCAGCTTGGGAGACTCATGGGGCGATCAGCCCCAGCATTTT. Its protein product is CASSLGDSWGDQPQHF.

The table lists this clonotype with many counts. The chain has TRBV20-1 and TRBJ2-2, with TRBD2 matching 8 bases. The CDR3 has 14 amino acids. With V trimmed by 5 bases and J by 7 bases, 9 bases remained unmatched. Germline-derived CDR1 and CDR2 are DFQATT and SNEGSKA (reference sequence). CDR3 coding DNA: TGCAGTGCTGGCGGGGGGCAGCGCAACGGGGAGCTGTTTTTT. This encodes CSAGGGQRNGELFF.